Below, 30 T cell receptor beta chains from the same sample are listed, as sequenced in a study of cytomegalovirus exposure and HLA in healthy donors (dated 2017 in TCRdb). The library was built by means of the immunoSEQ multiplex PCR assay. The multiplex PCR relied on a mix of 60 forward primers for TCR Vbeta segments and 13 reverse primers for TCR Jbeta segments. Held by TCRdb, this immuneACCESS table contains in-frame sequences only and omits some clones. Under half of the omission traces to an unresolved V gene where checked; the cause of the rest is unknown. The sample has about 150,000 clones on record, about four fifths of them singletons. The ten largest clonotypes hold more than 1.1% of the sample. Sequences were obtained from PBMCs. The origin of the receptors is a woman aged 40 to 55 in good health and CMV-seronegative.

The chain combines TRBV25-1 with TRBJ2-5; D gene uncertain. CDR1 MGHDK and CDR2 SYGVNS come from the germline V gene. This CDR3 region has 11 residues. V was pared by 10 bases and J by 9 bases, with 15 bases between. The CDR3 region has the DNA TGTGCCACCCGAGGAGCTATAGCCCAGTACTTC. As protein: CATRGAIAQYF.

The J gene is TRBJ1-2, the V gene TRBV6-5, with 10 bases matching TRBD1. The CDR3 sequence is 15 residues long. Germline V gene lookup returns CDR1 MNHEY and CDR2 SVGAGI. V was pared by 2 bases and J by 6 bases, with 6 bases of the junction left unmatched. CDR3 nucleotide sequence: TGTGCCAGCAGTTACCTGGGACAGGGGCGCCATGGCTACACCTTC. This translates into CASSYLGQGRHGYTF.

This clone was seen many times. The chain links TRBV25-1 to TRBJ1-6; 9 positions agree with TRBD1. V lost 6 bases and J lost 9; bases outside the gene matches: 12. There are 16 residues in the CDR3. Germline CDR1 reads MGHDK; CDR2 reads SYGVNS. The DNA of the CDR3 is TGTGCCAGCAGCTTGGGGGGGGGACAGGGCCTTTCACCCCTCCACTTT. This encodes CASSLGGGQGLSPLHF. The variable domain in full, with the rest retrieved from reference TRBV25-1 and TRBJ1-6, is EADIYQTPRYLVIGTGKKITLECSQTMGHDKMYWYQQDPGMELHLIHYSYGVNSTEKGDLSSESTVSRIRTEHFPLTLESARPSHTSQYLCASSLGGGQGLSPLHFGNGTRLTVT.

This clone was observed a few times. The same CDR3 is also encoded by other DNA sequences in this sample. The gene calls are TRBV7-2 and TRBJ2-7; D remains ambiguous. Germline-derived CDR1 and CDR2 are SGHTA and FQGNSA. Trimming cost V 0 bases and J 0 bases, with 6 bases left between them. The CDR3 runs to 14 residues. Written as DNA, the CDR3 is TGTGCCAGCAGCTTAGCGCGCATCTCCTACGAGCAGTACTTC. Translation: CASSLARISYEQYF.

The J gene is TRBJ2-7, the V gene TRBV25-1, with 7 positions matching TRBD1. V lost 4 bases, J lost 3 bases, and 9 bases stayed unmatched. The CDR3 consists of 15 residues. Per the germline V gene, CDR1 is MGHDK and CDR2 is SYGVNS. The CDR3 region is CASSASGGRSYEQYF. The CDR3 nucleotides are TGTGCCAGCAGTGCTTCAGGGGGAAGAAGCTACGAGCAGTACTTC.

The chain employs TRBV6-5 and TRBJ2-5, with 9 bases aligning to TRBD2. V shed 3 bases and J 1 base; nucleotides not matched to a gene: 6. The germline V gene encodes CDR1 MNHEY and CDR2 SVGAGI. The length of the CDR3 is 16 residues. DNA for the CDR3: TGTGCCAGCAGTTATGGTCCAGCGGGGGGCCAAGAGACCCAGTACTTC. This sequence encodes CASSYGPAGGQETQYF.

As for this clone: This specimen includes other DNA sequences encoding the same CDR3. The rearrangement joins TRBV15 to TRBJ1-3, with no clear D. The length of the CDR3 is 15 residues. Trimming cost V 0 bases and J 2 bases, with 8 bases left between them. Germline V gene lookup returns CDR1 LNHNV and CDR2 YYDKDF (reference sequence). The CDR3 loop reads CATSRDREAGNTIYF. CDR3 coding DNA: TGTGCCACCAGCAGAGATCGGGAAGCTGGAAACACCATATATTTT.

The genes are TRBV29-1 and TRBJ1-2, with 12 positions matching TRBD1. CDR1 SQVTM and CDR2 ANQGSEA come from the germline V gene. The CDR3 sequence is 13 residues long. Losses at the gene ends were 5 bases for V and 4 bases for J; bases not matched to a gene: 2. CDR3 sequence: CSVRDRGLYGYTF. Here the CDR3 DNA reads TGCAGCGTTAGGGACAGGGGGCTCTATGGCTACACCTTC.

In its sample, this clone was seen a few times. The chain combines TRBV18 with TRBJ1-1; tentative D call: TRBD1 (5 bases). V shed 6 bases and J shed 4 bases, with 15 bases lying between them. The CDR3 spans 14 residues. The germline V gene encodes CDR1 KGHSH and CDR2 LQKENI. The CDR3 spells CASSPGGLGTEAFF. CDR3 bases: TGTGCCAGCTCCCCCGGGGGACTGGGCACTGAAGCTTTCTTT.

This chain uses TRBV19 with TRBJ2-3; 13 bases match TRBD2. V shed 3 bases and J 0 bases; nucleotides not matched to a gene: 0. The CDR3 is made up of 16 amino acids. Germline lookup yields CDR1 LNHDA and CDR2 SQIVND (reference sequence). The CDR3 region is CASSMGLAGSTDTQYF. CDR3 bases: TGTGCCAGTAGTATGGGACTAGCGGGGAGCACAGATACGCAGTATTTT.

Here the CDR3 reads CASSSGQGYTGELFF. The CDR3 nucleotides are TGTGCCAGCAGCTCGGGACAGGGCTACACCGGGGAGCTGTTTTTT. The chain is built from TRBV5-8 and TRBJ2-2; 9 bases are shared with TRBD1. The germline CDR1 and CDR2 sequences are SGHTS and YDEGEE. The junction had 3 bases not matched to a gene; V was cut back by 3 bases and J by 3 bases. This CDR3 region has 15 residues.

The chain couples TRBV4-3 to TRBJ2-6; D perhaps matches TRBD2 (7 bases). This CDR3 spans 22 amino acids. Germline CDR1 is LGHNA and CDR2 is YSLEER. V was shortened by 0 bases and J by 0 bases, with 24 bases between the two germline ends. The CDR3 DNA follows: TGCGCCAGCAGCCAAGATATAATCGAGGGGGGGATCTTTCCCTCTGGGGCCAACGTCCTGACTTTC. Translating it yields CASSQDIIEGGIFPSGANVLTF.

The genes are TRBV5-1 and TRBJ2-2, with D perhaps TRBD2 (7 bases). V was cut by 6 bases and J by 3 bases, with 12 bases left in between. Germline values: CDR1 SGHRS, CDR2 YFSETQ. There are 14 residues in the CDR3. CDR3 coding DNA: TGCGCCAGCAAGGGGGGGCCGGACACCGGGGAGCTGTTTTTT. Translation: CASKGGPDTGELFF.

The V call is TRBV7-2, the J call TRBJ2-1; weak D call: TRBD2 (5 bases). CDR3 length equals 13 residues. V was clipped by 3 bases and J by 7 bases, with 10 bases between them. From germline, CDR1 is SGHTA and CDR2 FQGNSA. The CDR3 reads CASSFIEGNEQFF. The DNA of the CDR3 is TGTGCCAGCAGCTTCATAGAGGGAAATGAGCAGTTCTTC.

V is TRBV6-5 and J is TRBJ2-2; 12 nucleotides agree with TRBD1. V lost 2 bases to trimming and J lost 7 bases; unmatched junction nucleotides: 5. Germline V gene lookup returns CDR1 MNHEY and CDR2 SVGAGI. The CDR3 runs 16 residues. The CDR3 DNA reads as TGTGCCAGCAGTTACAGGGGACAGGGGGCTATCGGGGAGCTGTTTTTT. Encoded protein: CASSYRGQGAIGELFF.

This chain uses TRBV18 with TRBJ1-3, with D hard to call. The length of the CDR3 is 15 residues. CDR1 and CDR2 from the germline V gene are KGHSH and LQKENI. Trimming shortened V by 3 bases and J by 3 bases, and 12 bases separated the two germline ends. Written as DNA, the CDR3 is TGTGCCAGCTCACCCTCTGGCGGGCTTGGAAACACCATATATTTT. Translation: CASSPSGGLGNTIYF. The full variable domain, with the rest looked up from reference TRBV18 and TRBJ1-3, is NAGVMQNPRHLVRRRGQEARLRCSPMKGHSHVYWYRQLPEEGLKFMVYLQKENIIDESGMPKERFSAEFPKEGPSILRIQQVVRGDSAAYFCASSPSGGLGNTIYFGEGSWLTVV.

This clone was counted once. The chain's CDR3 is CASSLRQGVSNEKLFF. The CDR3 region has the DNA TGCGCCAGCAGCCTGCGACAGGGGGTTTCTAATGAAAAACTGTTTTTT. The chain combines TRBV4-3 with TRBJ1-4, with TRBD1 identical over 9 bases. There are 16 residues in the CDR3. V lost 4 bases to trimming and J lost 3 bases; unmatched junction nucleotides: 6. Germline loops: CDR1 LGHNA, CDR2 YSLEER.

The chain is built from TRBV4-1 and TRBJ2-5; 12 bases are a match to TRBD2. V lost 0 bases, J lost 6 bases, and 5 bases stayed unmatched. The germline V gene has CDR1 MGHRA and CDR2 YSYEKL. The CDR3 totals 16 residues. The CDR3 region is CASSQDRTSGAQTQYF. The CDR3 bases are TGCGCCAGCAGCCAAGATAGGACTAGCGGGGCACAGACCCAGTACTTC.

V is TRBV2 and J is TRBJ1-5; no firm D call. This CDR3 region has 13 residues. V was cut by 4 bases and J by 5 bases, with 9 bases left in between. CDR1 and CDR2 (germline): SNHLY, FYNNEI. CDR3 loop: CASSVRGDQPQHF. DNA for the CDR3: TGTGCCAGCAGTGTCCGGGGAGATCAGCCCCAGCATTTT.

The rearrangement links TRBV4-1 to TRBJ1-2; 10 bases line up with TRBD1. Unmatched junction bases numbered 3, after V lost 5 bases and J lost 0 bases. CDR1 and CDR2 (germline): MGHRA, YSYEKL. The CDR3 is 15 amino acids. The CDR3: CASSSGQGANYGYTF. CDR3 coding DNA: TGCGCCAGCAGCTCCGGACAGGGGGCTAACTATGGCTACACCTTC.

The chain carries TRBV9 and TRBJ1-2, with D unclear. Germline V gene lookup returns CDR1 SGDLS and CDR2 YYNGEE. The length of the CDR3 is 12 residues. With 0 bases removed from V and 4 bases from J, the gap between germline ends came to 4 bases. CDR3 residues: CASSVERYGYTF. The CDR3 DNA reads as TGTGCCAGCAGCGTAGAGCGCTATGGCTACACCTTC.

This rearrangement joins TRBV6-5 to TRBJ1-5, with a tentative D call TRBD1 (5 bases). This CDR3 contains 16 residues. Germline V gene data show CDR1 as MNHEY and CDR2 as SVGAGI. V lost 4 bases and J 4 bases, leaving 17 bases between the germline ends. CDR3 sequence (DNA): TGTGCCAGCAGTTCTATCCCAGGGTCAGATAATCAGCCCCAGCATTTT. Its protein product is CASSSIPGSDNQPQHF.

The gene calls are TRBV21-1 and TRBJ2-5; TRBD1 reflects the table's D call only, with no check against the DNA. TRBV21-1 is annotated as a pseudogene. The CDR3 is 16 amino acids. CDR3 nucleotide sequence: TGTGCCAGCAGCAAAGCGACAGGGGAAGGTGGAGAGACCCAGTACTTC. This gives the protein CASSKATGEGGETQYF.

In its sample, this clone was seen once. V usage is TRBV28 and J usage is TRBJ2-5; possible D gene TRBD2, 6 bases. CDR1 and CDR2 (germline): MDHEN, SYDVKM. Trimming stripped 5 bases from V and 1 base from J, with 14 bases between. The length of the CDR3 is 15 residues. The CDR3 loop reads CASSPTGGVQETQYF. The CDR3 DNA reads as TGTGCCAGCAGTCCCACGGGCGGGGTCCAAGAGACCCAGTACTTC.

This clone occurred once. The rearrangement links TRBV7-2 to TRBJ2-1; weak D call: TRBD2 (5 bases). Germline V gene lookup returns CDR1 SGHTA and CDR2 FQGNSA. The CDR3 is 12 residues long. The V end was cut by 5 bases, the J end by 14 bases, with 16 bases between. The CDR3 DNA is TGTGCCAGCAGCCAAGACTACCCTCAGAAGTTCTTC. This sequence encodes CASSQDYPQKFF.

The chain recombines TRBV6-1 with TRBJ2-7; D is unclear. Germline CDR1 is MNHNS and CDR2 is SASEGT. Trimming took off 4 bases at V and 3 bases at J, with 16 bases between the two ends. The CDR3 spans 15 residues. CDR3 amino acids: CASSGFEVRYYEQYF. The CDR3 DNA sequence: TGTGCCAGCAGTGGATTTGAGGTTCGGTACTACGAGCAGTACTTC.

This clone was found a few times. The chain is built from TRBV27 and TRBJ2-2; weak D call: TRBD2 (6 bases). V was trimmed by 2 bases and J by 2 bases, leaving 9 bases between them. The CDR3 consists of 15 residues. Germline CDR1 and CDR2: MNHEY and SMNVEV (reference sequence). CDR3 in amino acids: CASSLLAPNTGELFF. The CDR3 DNA reads as TGTGCCAGCAGTTTACTAGCGCCAAACACCGGGGAGCTGTTTTTT.

The genes are TRBV4-1 and TRBJ1-3; D gene ambiguous. V lost 0 bases to trimming and J lost 3 bases, with 18 bases between them. From germline, CDR1 is MGHRA and CDR2 YSYEKL. This CDR3 is 18 amino acids long. In nucleotides, the CDR3 is TGCGCCAGCAGCCAAGAAGCGGAGGGAAGGATTTATGGAAACACCATATATTTT. Its translation is CASSQEAEGRIYGNTIYF.

This clone was detected only once. V usage is TRBV25-1 and J usage is TRBJ1-1, with 8 bases identical to TRBD1. This CDR3 comprises 17 residues. Germline CDR1 and CDR2: MGHDK and SYGVNS. Trimming cost V 10 bases and J 1 base; bases outside gene matches: 17. The CDR3 spells CATTRLVPGTGNTEAFF. The CDR3 DNA follows: TGTGCCACCACCCGTCTAGTCCCCGGGACAGGGAACACTGAAGCTTTCTTT.

The rearrangement joins TRBV7-9 to TRBJ1-4; 7 bases are a match to TRBD1. V was clipped by 1 base and J by 4 bases; unmatched bases: 3. This CDR3 has 15 residues. Looked up from germline, CDR1 is SEHNR and CDR2 is FQNEAQ (reference sequence). CDR3 DNA sequence: TGTGCCAGCAGCTTAGGTGACAGGGATAATGAAAAACTGTTTTTT. This codes for CASSLGDRDNEKLFF.